One sample yielded the 21 T cell receptor beta chains listed below, sequenced in a study of shared clonotypes between healthy human individuals. Data came from immunoSEQ multiplex PCR; TCRdb stores just in-frame clones and leaves some out. The profile shows some 1.5 million clones, 98% of them singletons. The sequencing input was naive CD4+ T cells sorted from blood. The subset here: CD45RA+ positively selected. The source of these receptors is a man aged 30 to 45 in good health.

The chain combines TRBV5-5 with TRBJ2-3; D remains unclear. The V gene's germline CDR1 is SGHKS and CDR2 YYEKEE (reference sequence). The germline V and J ends were trimmed by 3 bases and 0 bases, with 11 bases remaining between them. The CDR3 covers 15 residues. The CDR3 loop reads CASSSPLTSTDTQYF. CDR3 DNA sequence: TGTGCCAGCAGCTCCCCTTTGACTAGCACAGATACGCAGTATTTT.

V is TRBV27 and J is TRBJ1-2; TRBD1 aligns across 10 bases. The V gene end was trimmed by 2 bases and the J gene end by 4 bases; junction bases not matched to a gene: 4. The CDR3 is made up of 15 amino acids. CDR1 is MNHEY and CDR2 is SMNVEV in the germline V gene (reference sequence). Written as DNA, the CDR3 is TGTGCCAGCAGTTTAAGGGACAGGGGCGCCTATGGCTACACCTTC. Amino acid sequence: CASSLRDRGAYGYTF.

This rearrangement joins TRBV29-1 to TRBJ2-7, with 10 bases aligning to TRBD2. V shed 4 bases, J shed 2 bases, and the junction held 14 bases outside the gene matches. This CDR3 contains 17 residues. Per germline, CDR1 SQVTM and CDR2 ANQGSEA. This CDR3 reads CSVARWASGSGTYEQYF. CDR3 DNA: TGCAGCGTTGCTCGATGGGCTAGCGGGAGTGGGACCTACGAGCAGTACTTC.

The V gene is TRBV10-2, the J gene TRBJ2-7, with D possibly TRBD1 on 6 matching bases. CDR1 and CDR2 from the germline V gene are WSHSY and SAAADI. V was pared by 2 bases and J by 0 bases, with 17 bases between. The CDR3 sequence is 17 residues long. The DNA of the CDR3 is TGCGCCAGCAGTGAGGTGGCAGGGGCGACTTACTCCTACGAGCAGTACTTC. This codes for CASSEVAGATYSYEQYF.

V and J are TRBV6-5 and TRBJ1-1; D remains unclear. Trimming pared 3 bases from V and 6 bases from J, leaving 11 bases between. The CDR3 runs 13 residues. From germline, CDR1 is MNHEY and CDR2 SVGAGI. The CDR3 DNA is TGTGCCAGCAGTTATTCGGCCCCAGCTGAAGCTTTCTTT. It translates to CASSYSAPAEAFF.

This chain links TRBV6-5 with TRBJ1-4, with 7 bases identical to TRBD1. V trimming: 5 bases; J trimming: 8 bases; junction bases outside the gene matches: 8. This CDR3 is 14 amino acids long. Per the germline V gene, CDR1 is MNHEY and CDR2 is SVGAGI. The CDR3 region is CASSRQGIPEKLFF. The CDR3 bases are TGTGCCAGCAGTCGACAGGGTATCCCAGAAAAACTGTTTTTT.

This clone was detected once. This sequence joins TRBV5-1 and TRBJ2-7; 9 bases align to TRBD1. The CDR3 extends over 15 amino acids. J was trimmed by 1 base and V by 4 bases; bases with no gene match: 6. The germline V gene encodes CDR1 SGHRS and CDR2 YFSETQ. The CDR3 DNA follows: TGCGCCAGCAGCAAAGGACAGGGGTTATCCTACGAGCAGTACTTC. Amino acids: CASSKGQGLSYEQYF.

With respect to this clone: The conserved final phenylalanine or tryptophan is absent from the CDR3, which likely points to a read error. No DNA is shown, since the ends of the CDR3 on it are uncertain; the CDR3 is the one TCRdb lists. The genes are TRBV21-1 and TRBJ1-2; TRBD1 is the table's D call, not checked against the DNA. TRBV21-1 is termed a pseudogene. The CDR3 is 9 amino acids long, termini counted. CDR3 amino acids: CASSTRQPT.

The chain couples TRBV29-1 to TRBJ2-7; 7 positions match TRBD2. Trimming took 7 bases from V and 3 from J; bases not matched to a gene: 12. The germline CDR1 and CDR2 sequences are SQVTM and ANQGSEA. There are 14 residues in the CDR3. This CDR3 reads CSASFSKRDYEQYF. In DNA form, the CDR3 reads TGCAGCGCTAGCTTTTCGAAGCGGGACTACGAGCAGTACTTC.

The rearrangement uses TRBV19 and TRBJ2-3, with 8 bases lining up with TRBD1. CDR3 length: 15 residues. CDR1 LNHDA and CDR2 SQIVND come from the germline V gene (reference sequence). J lost 1 base, V lost 2 bases, and 2 bases had no gene match. The CDR3 sequence: CASSISDRGTDTQYF. CDR3 bases: TGTGCCAGTAGTATATCGGACAGGGGCACAGATACGCAGTATTTT. Variable domain in full (rest from reference TRBV19 and TRBJ2-3): DGGITQSPKYLFRKEGQNVTLSCEQNLNHDAMYWYRQDPGQGLRLIYYSQIVNDFQKGDIAEGYSVSREKKESFPLTVTSAQKNPTAFYLCASSISDRGTDTQYFGPGTRLTVL.

This chain joins TRBV18 and TRBJ2-1; D not certain. There are 15 residues in the CDR3. The V gene's germline CDR1 is KGHSH and CDR2 LQKENI. V was pared by 0 bases and J by 4 bases, with 10 bases between. The CDR3 region has the DNA TGTGCCAGCTCACCACCGAATCGAGTTTACAATGAGCAGTTCTTC. Its translation: CASSPPNRVYNEQFF.

The rearrangement uses TRBV29-1 and TRBJ2-5; D perhaps matches TRBD1 (6 bases). The CDR3 extends over 13 amino acids. The V end lost 8 bases, the J end lost 2 bases, and 15 bases lay between the germline ends. Germline V gene data show CDR1 as SQVTM and CDR2 as ANQGSEA. The CDR3 sequence: CSFSRDIQETQYF. The CDR3 nucleotides are TGCAGCTTCTCCCGGGACATTCAAGAGACCCAGTACTTC.

The chain employs TRBV5-4 and TRBJ2-1; 14 positions agree with TRBD2. The V segment lost 3 bases and the J segment 8 bases; nucleotides outside the gene matches: 1. CDR1 SGHNT and CDR2 YYREEE come from the germline V gene (reference sequence). The CDR3 has 14 amino acids. CDR3 residues: CASSSGLAGDEQFF. CDR3 in DNA: TGTGCCAGCAGCTCGGGACTAGCGGGAGATGAGCAGTTCTTC. Full variable domain (missing parts from reference TRBV5-4 and TRBJ2-1): ETGVTQSPTHLIKTRGQQVTLRCSSQSGHNTVSWYQQALGQGPQFIFQYYREEENGRGNFPPRFSGLQFPNYSSELNVNALELDDSALYLCASSSGLAGDEQFFGPGTRLTVL.

This chain's CDR3 is CSGSNSYEQYF. The CDR3 coding sequence is TGCAGTGGAAGTAACTCCTACGAGCAGTACTTC. This sequence joins TRBV20-1 and TRBJ2-5; no clear D gene. With the DNA end fitting TRBJ2-7 better, the J assignment may be wrong. This CDR3 comprises 11 residues. Germline V gene sequence: CDR1 DFQATT, CDR2 SNEGSKA (reference sequence).

This chain connects TRBV5-1 to TRBJ2-2, with TRBD1 identical over 10 bases. From germline, CDR1 is SGHRS and CDR2 YFSETQ. The CDR3 has 18 amino acids. V gave up 3 bases and J gave up 4 bases; unmatched junction bases: 12. The DNA for the CDR3 is TGCGCCAGCAGCTGGGCGACAGGGGGCAGATCAAGCACCGGGGAGCTGTTTTTT. This gives the protein CASSWATGGRSSTGELFF.

The chain carries TRBV18 and TRBJ1-1; D remains unclear. The V end lost 10 bases, the J end lost 0 bases, and 9 bases lay between the germline ends. This CDR3 comprises 12 residues. CDR1 and CDR2 (germline): KGHSH, LQKENI. The CDR3 DNA follows: TGTGCCACCTTCGAGATGAACACTGAAGCTTTCTTT. Protein sequence: CATFEMNTEAFF.

The chain joins TRBV4-2 to TRBJ2-2; D unresolved. Germline V gene sequence: CDR1 LGHNA, CDR2 YNFKEQ. The V end lost 4 bases, the J end lost 8 bases, and 8 bases lay between the germline ends. The CDR3 extends over 12 amino acids. In DNA, the CDR3 is TGTGCCAGCAGCCTCCACCGGGGGGAGCTGTTTTTT. As protein: CASSLHRGELFF.

CDR3 in DNA: TGTGCCAGCTCACCATTCACCTCCTACGAGCAGTACTTC. Translated, it gives CASSPFTSYEQYF. The chain links TRBV18 to TRBJ2-7; D remains unclear. This CDR3 contains 13 residues. The germline CDR1 and CDR2 sequences are KGHSH and LQKENI. V was trimmed by 2 bases and J by 0 bases, leaving 5 bases between them.

The chain has TRBV11-1 and TRBJ2-1; unclear D gene. CDR3 length: 13 amino acids. V was trimmed by 5 bases and J by 9 bases, leaving 14 bases between them. From germline, CDR1 is SGHAT and CDR2 FQDESV (reference sequence). CDR3 protein: CASSTLSGAEQFF. Here the CDR3 DNA reads TGTGCCAGCAGCACCCTCTCTGGTGCTGAGCAGTTCTTC.

The CDR3 nucleotides read TGCGCCAGCAGCTTGGGGGGACTAGCGGGATACGAGACCCAGTACTTC. Its translation: CASSLGGLAGYETQYF. This sequence joins TRBV5-1 and TRBJ2-5; 13 positions agree with TRBD2. Looked up from germline, CDR1 is SGHRS and CDR2 is YFSETQ. The CDR3 extends over 16 amino acids. V was clipped by 0 bases and J by 5 bases; unmatched bases: 4. The variable domain in full, completed from reference TRBV5-1 and TRBJ2-5, reads KAGVTQTPRYLIKTRGQQVTLSCSPISGHRSVSWYQQTPGQGLQFLFEYFSETQRNKGNFPGRFSGRQFSNSRSEMNVSTLELGDSALYLCASSLGGLAGYETQYFGPGTRLLVL.

This chain connects TRBV10-3 to TRBJ1-2; 9 positions match TRBD1. The CDR3 is 13 residues long. The trim removed 3 bases at V and 10 bases at J, leaving 6 bases unmatched. Germline V gene sequence: CDR1 ENHRY, CDR2 SYGVKD. The CDR3 bases are TGTGCCATCAGTGAAACGGGACAGGGAGACTACACCTTC. Translating gives CAISETGQGDYTF.